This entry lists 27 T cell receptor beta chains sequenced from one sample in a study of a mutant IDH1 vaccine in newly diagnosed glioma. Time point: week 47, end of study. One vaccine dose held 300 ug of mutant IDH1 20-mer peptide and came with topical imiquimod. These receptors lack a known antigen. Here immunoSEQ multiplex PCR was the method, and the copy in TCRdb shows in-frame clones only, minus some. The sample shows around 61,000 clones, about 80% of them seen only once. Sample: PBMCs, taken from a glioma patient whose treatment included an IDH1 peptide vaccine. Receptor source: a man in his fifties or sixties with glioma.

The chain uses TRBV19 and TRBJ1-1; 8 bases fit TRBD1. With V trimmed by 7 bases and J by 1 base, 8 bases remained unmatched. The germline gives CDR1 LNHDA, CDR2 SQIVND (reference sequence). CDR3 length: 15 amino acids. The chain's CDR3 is CASISRDRSNTEAFF. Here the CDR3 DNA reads TGTGCCAGTATCTCCCGGGACAGGTCGAACACTGAAGCTTTCTTT.

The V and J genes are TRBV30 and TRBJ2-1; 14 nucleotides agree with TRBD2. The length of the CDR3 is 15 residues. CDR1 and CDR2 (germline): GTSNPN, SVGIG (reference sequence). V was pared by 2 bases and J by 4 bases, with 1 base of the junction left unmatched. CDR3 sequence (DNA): TGTGCCTGGAGTCGGACTAGCGGGGGGTACAATGAGCAGTTCTTC. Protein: CAWSRTSGGYNEQFF.

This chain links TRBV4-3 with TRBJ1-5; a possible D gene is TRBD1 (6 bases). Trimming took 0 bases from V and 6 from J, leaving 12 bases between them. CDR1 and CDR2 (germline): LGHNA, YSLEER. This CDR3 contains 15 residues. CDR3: CASSQDRGGTQPQHF. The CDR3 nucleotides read TGCGCCAGCAGCCAAGATCGAGGGGGAACTCAGCCCCAGCATTTT.

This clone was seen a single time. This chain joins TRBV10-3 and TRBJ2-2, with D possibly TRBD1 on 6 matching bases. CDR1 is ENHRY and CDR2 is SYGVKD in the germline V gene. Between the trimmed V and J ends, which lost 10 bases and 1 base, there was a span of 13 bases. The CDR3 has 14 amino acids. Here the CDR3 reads CATTRGQNTGELFF. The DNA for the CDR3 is TGTGCCACCACCCGGGGACAGAACACCGGGGAGCTGTTTTTT.

The CDR3 is CASSHLLAEKLTYGYTF. CDR3 DNA sequence: TGCGCCAGCAGCCACCTACTGGCCGAGAAGCTTACCTATGGCTACACCTTC. V is TRBV4-1 and J is TRBJ1-2; no clear D. The CDR3 spans 17 residues. V shed 3 bases and J shed 4 bases, with 21 bases lying between them. Germline-derived CDR1 and CDR2 are MGHRA and YSYEKL.

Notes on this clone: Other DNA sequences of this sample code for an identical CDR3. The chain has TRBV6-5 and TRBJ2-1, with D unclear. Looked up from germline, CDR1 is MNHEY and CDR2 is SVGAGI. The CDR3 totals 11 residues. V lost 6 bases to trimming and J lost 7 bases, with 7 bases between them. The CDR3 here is CASSPGNEQFF. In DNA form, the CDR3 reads TGTGCCAGCAGCCCCGGGAATGAGCAGTTCTTC.

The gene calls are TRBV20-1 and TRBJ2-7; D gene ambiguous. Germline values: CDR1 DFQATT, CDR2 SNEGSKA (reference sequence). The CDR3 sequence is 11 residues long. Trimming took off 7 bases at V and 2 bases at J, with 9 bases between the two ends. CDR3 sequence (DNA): TGCAGTGTTGCGGACGCCTACGAGCAGTACTTC. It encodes CSVADAYEQYF.

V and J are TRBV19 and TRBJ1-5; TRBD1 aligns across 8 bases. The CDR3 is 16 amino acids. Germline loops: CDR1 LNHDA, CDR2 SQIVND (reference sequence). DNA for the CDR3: TGTGCTACCGACAGGGGAGCGGGCTATAGCAATCAGCCCCAGCATTTT. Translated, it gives CATDRGAGYSNQPQHF.

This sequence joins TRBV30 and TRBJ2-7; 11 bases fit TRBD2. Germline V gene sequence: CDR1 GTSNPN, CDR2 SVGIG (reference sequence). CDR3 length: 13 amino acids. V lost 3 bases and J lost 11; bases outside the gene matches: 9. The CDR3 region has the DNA TGTGCCTGGAGCTTTAGCGGGGGGGCCTCGGAGTACTTC. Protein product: CAWSFSGGASEYF.

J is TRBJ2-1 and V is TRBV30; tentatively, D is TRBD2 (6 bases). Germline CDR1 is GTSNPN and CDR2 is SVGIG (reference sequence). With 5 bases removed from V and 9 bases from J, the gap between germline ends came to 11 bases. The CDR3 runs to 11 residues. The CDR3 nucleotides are TGTGCCTGGGGAGGGGTGGGTGAGCAGTTCTTC. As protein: CAWGGVGEQFF.

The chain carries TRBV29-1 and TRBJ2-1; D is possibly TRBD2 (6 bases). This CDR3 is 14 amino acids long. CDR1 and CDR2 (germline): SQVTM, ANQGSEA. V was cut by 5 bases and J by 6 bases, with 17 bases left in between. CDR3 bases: TGCAGCGTTCAGAGGCGGGAATTAGGCAATGAGCAGTTCTTC. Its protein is CSVQRRELGNEQFF.

CDR3 in DNA: TGTGCCAGCAGCCCGGACAGGGACTCCTACAATGAGCAGTTCTTC. Protein sequence: CASSPDRDSYNEQFF. The gene calls are TRBV5-8 and TRBJ2-1; TRBD1 aligns across 8 bases. This CDR3 has 15 amino acids. From germline, CDR1 is SGHTS and CDR2 YDEGEE. V was clipped by 4 bases and J by 0 bases; unmatched bases: 3.

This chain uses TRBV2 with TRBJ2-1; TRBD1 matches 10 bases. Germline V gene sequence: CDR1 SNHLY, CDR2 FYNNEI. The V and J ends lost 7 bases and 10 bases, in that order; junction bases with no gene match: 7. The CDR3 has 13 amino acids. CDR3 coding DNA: TGTGCCAGCAATCGGGACAGGGGTCGGGAGCAGTTCTTC. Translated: CASNRDRGREQFF.

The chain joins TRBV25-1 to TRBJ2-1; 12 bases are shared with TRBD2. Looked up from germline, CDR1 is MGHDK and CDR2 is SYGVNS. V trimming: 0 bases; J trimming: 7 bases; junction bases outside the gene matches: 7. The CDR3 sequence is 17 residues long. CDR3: CASSEYLLAGGTNEQFF. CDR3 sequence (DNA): TGTGCCAGCAGTGAATATTTACTAGCGGGGGGTACGAATGAGCAGTTCTTC.

The chain's CDR3 is CAIEGARNTEAFF. The CDR3 DNA reads as TGTGCCATCGAAGGGGCCCGGAACACTGAAGCTTTCTTT. This chain joins TRBV10-3 and TRBJ1-1; D may be TRBD1 (5 bases). The germline gives CDR1 ENHRY, CDR2 SYGVKD. The CDR3 covers 13 residues. Trimming took 8 bases from V and 1 from J, leaving 11 bases between them.

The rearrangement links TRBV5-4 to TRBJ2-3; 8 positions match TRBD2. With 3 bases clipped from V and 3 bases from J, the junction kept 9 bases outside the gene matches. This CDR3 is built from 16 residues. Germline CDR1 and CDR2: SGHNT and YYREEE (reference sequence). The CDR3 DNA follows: TGTGCCAGCAGCTCCCTTGGCCTAGCGGGTACAGATACGCAGTATTTT. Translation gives CASSSLGLAGTDTQYF. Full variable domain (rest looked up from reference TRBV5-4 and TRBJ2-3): ETGVTQSPTHLIKTRGQQVTLRCSSQSGHNTVSWYQQALGQGPQFIFQYYREEENGRGNFPPRFSGLQFPNYSSELNVNALELDDSALYLCASSSLGLAGTDTQYFGPGTRLTVL.

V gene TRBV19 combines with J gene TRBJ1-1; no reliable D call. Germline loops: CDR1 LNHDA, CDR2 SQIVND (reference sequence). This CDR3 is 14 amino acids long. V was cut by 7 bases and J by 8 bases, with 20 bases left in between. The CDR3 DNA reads TGTGCCAGTACCCTCTATGGGGTTCTTGGGGAAGCTTTCTTT. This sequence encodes CASTLYGVLGEAFF.

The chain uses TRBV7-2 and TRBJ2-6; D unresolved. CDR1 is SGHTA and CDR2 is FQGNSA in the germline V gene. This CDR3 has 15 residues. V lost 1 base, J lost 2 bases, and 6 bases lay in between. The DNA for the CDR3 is TGTGCCAGCAGCTTAGTAGGGACTGGGGCCAACGTCCTGACTTTC. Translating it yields CASSLVGTGANVLTF.

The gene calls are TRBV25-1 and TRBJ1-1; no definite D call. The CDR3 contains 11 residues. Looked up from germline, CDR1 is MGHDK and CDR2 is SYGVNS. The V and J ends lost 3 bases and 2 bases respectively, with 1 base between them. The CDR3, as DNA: TGTGCCAGCAGTGATAACACTGAAGCTTTCTTT. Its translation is CASSDNTEAFF.

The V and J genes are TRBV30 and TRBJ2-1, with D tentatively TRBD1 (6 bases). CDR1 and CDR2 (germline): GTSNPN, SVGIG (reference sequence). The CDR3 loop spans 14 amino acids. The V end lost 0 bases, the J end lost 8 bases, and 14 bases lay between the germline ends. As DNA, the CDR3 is TGTGCCTGGAGTGTAAGTCAGGGGATCGATGAGCAGTTCTTC. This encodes CAWSVSQGIDEQFF.

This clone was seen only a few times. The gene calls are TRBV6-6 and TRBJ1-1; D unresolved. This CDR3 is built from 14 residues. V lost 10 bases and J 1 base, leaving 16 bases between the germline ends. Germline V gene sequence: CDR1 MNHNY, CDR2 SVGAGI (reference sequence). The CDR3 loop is CATLHVVGNTEAFF. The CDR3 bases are TGTGCCACCCTTCATGTAGTCGGGAACACTGAAGCTTTCTTT.

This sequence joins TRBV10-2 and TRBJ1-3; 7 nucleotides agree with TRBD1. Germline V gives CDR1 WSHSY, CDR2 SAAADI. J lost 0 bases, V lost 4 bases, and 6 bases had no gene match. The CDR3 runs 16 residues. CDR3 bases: TGCGCCAGCAGTGCCTCGACAGGGCTCTCTGGAAACACCATATATTTT. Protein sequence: CASSASTGLSGNTIYF.

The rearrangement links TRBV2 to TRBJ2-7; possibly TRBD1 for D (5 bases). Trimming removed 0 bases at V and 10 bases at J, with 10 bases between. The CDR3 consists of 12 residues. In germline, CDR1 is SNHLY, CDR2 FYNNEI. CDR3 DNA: TGTGCCAGCAGTGAAGCGCAAGGGGCTCAGTACTTC. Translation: CASSEAQGAQYF.

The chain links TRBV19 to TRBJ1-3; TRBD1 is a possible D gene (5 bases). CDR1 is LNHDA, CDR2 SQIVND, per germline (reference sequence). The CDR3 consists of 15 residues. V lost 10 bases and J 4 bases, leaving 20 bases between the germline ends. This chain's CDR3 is CATVRGQGKGNTIYF. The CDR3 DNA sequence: TGTGCCACCGTACGCGGGCAGGGAAAGGGAAACACCATATATTTT. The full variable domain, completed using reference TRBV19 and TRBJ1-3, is DGGITQSPKYLFRKEGQNVTLSCEQNLNHDAMYWYRQDPGQGLRLIYYSQIVNDFQKGDIAEGYSVSREKKESFPLTVTSAQKNPTAFYLCATVRGQGKGNTIYFGEGSWLTVV.

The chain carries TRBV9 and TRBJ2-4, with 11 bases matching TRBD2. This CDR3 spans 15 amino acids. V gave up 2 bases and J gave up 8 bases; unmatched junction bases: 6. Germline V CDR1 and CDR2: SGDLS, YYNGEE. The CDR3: CASSVTSGSGYIQYF. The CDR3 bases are TGTGCCAGCAGCGTTACTAGCGGGAGTGGATACATTCAGTACTTC.

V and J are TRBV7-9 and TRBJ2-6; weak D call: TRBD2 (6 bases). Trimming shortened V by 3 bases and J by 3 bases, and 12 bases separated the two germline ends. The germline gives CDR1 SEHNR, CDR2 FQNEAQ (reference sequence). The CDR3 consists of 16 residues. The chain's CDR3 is CASSFGGGSGANVLTF. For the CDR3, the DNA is TGTGCCAGCAGCTTCGGGGGTGGAAGTGGGGCCAACGTCCTGACTTTC. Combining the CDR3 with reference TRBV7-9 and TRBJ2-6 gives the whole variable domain DTGVSQNPRHKITKRGQNVTFRCDPISEHNRLYWYRQTLGQGPEFLTYFQNEAQLEKSRLLSDRFSAERPKGSFSTLEIQRTEQGDSAMYLCASSFGGGSGANVLTFGAGSRLTVL.

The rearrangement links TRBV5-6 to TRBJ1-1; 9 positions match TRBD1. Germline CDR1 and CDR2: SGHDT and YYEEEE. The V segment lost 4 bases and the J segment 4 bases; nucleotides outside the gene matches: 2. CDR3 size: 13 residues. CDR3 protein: CASSRTGVTEAFF. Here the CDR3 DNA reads TGTGCCAGCAGCAGGACAGGGGTCACTGAAGCTTTCTTT. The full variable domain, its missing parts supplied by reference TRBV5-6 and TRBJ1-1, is DAGVTQSPTHLIKTRGQQVTLRCSPKSGHDTVSWYQQALGQGPQFIFQYYEEEERQRGNFPDRFSGHQFPNYSSELNVNALLLGDSALYLCASSRTGVTEAFFGQGTRLTVV.